This entry lists 15 T cell receptor beta chains sequenced from one sample in a study of identical twins (TCRdb year 2016). The library was obtained by 5' RACE. This sample was sequenced with an Illumina HiSeq 2000. TCRdb redid the processing of the public reads, applying fastp at Q25 and MiXCR, and retained in-frame beta chains. Every entry covers one CDR3 protein and lists the most common genes and DNA from its rows. The sample yields fewer than 900,000 distinct CDR3 sequences; around a sixth were counted once. Of the sample, approximately 14% is held by the ten largest clones. Another study also made use of these data, one on T cells expressing NK-cell markers.

Input material: PBMCs. Receptors originate from a woman aged 18-29 years in good health.

The table lists this clonotype with a few counts. The chain carries TRBV4-2 and TRBJ2-3; TRBD2 agrees at 8 bases. CDR3 length equals 17 residues. J lost 3 bases, V lost 1 base, and 9 bases had no gene match. Germline V CDR1 and CDR2: LGHNA, YNFKEQ. CDR3 coding DNA: TGTGCCAGCAGCCAAGGCCCACCCACGGGGGGGACAGATACGCAGTATTTT. Translating gives CASSQGPPTGGTDTQYF.

The chain combines TRBV24-1 with TRBJ2-3, with D unresolved. Germline V gene data show CDR1 as KGHDR and CDR2 as SFDVKD. The CDR3 is made up of 12 amino acids. V was trimmed by 3 bases and J by 6 bases, leaving 6 bases between them. The CDR3 loop reads CATSDELDTQYF. The CDR3 DNA is TGTGCCACCAGTGATGAGTTGGATACGCAGTATTTT.

This clonotype was seen more than once but under ten times. This chain uses TRBV20-1 with TRBJ1-1; 8 positions match TRBD1. After removal of 3 bases from V and 8 bases from J, the junction contained 8 bases not matched to a gene. The CDR3 covers 13 residues. CDR1 and CDR2 (germline): DFQATT, SNEGSKA (reference sequence). This CDR3 is CSARDRAWQEAFF. The CDR3 DNA reads as TGCAGTGCTAGGGACAGGGCCTGGCAAGAAGCTTTCTTT.

This chain connects TRBV12-3 or TRBV12-4 to TRBJ1-6; weak D call: TRBD1 (5 bases). With 3 bases removed from V and 7 bases from J, the gap between germline ends came to 10 bases. This CDR3 has 14 amino acids. The CDR3 reads CASSFERGNSPLHF. DNA of the CDR3: TGTGCCAGCAGTTTTGAAAGGGGCAATTCACCCCTCCACTTT.

The chain has TRBV2 and TRBJ2-7, with TRBD2 as a possible D gene (6 bases). Per germline, CDR1 SNHLY and CDR2 FYNNEI. This CDR3 contains 14 residues. Trimming stripped 8 bases from V and 5 bases from J, with 19 bases between. The CDR3 DNA reads TGTGCCAGCGGACTGCTTACGGGAGTAAACGAGCAGTACTTC. Translating gives CASGLLTGVNEQYF. Drawing the rest from reference TRBV2 and TRBJ2-7, the complete variable domain is EPEVTQTPSHQVTQMGQEVILRCVPISNHLYFYWYRQILGQKVEFLVSFYNNEISEKSEIFDDQFSVERPDGSNFTLKIRSTKLEDSAMYFCASGLLTGVNEQYFGPGTRLTVT.

This clonotype was recorded a few times. The CDR3 DNA reads as TGCAGTGCTAGAGATTCTAGCGGGGGGTACGAGCAGTACTTC. It translates to CSARDSSGGYEQYF. This rearrangement joins TRBV20-1 to TRBJ2-7; 11 bases match TRBD2. The CDR3 is 14 residues long. The V gene end was trimmed by 0 bases and the J gene end by 4 bases; junction bases not matched to a gene: 2. Germline values: CDR1 DFQATT, CDR2 SNEGSKA (reference sequence).

In its sample, this clonotype was seen many times. The V call is TRBV20-1, the J call TRBJ2-1, with TRBD2 matching over 8 bases. V lost 2 bases to trimming and J lost 7 bases; unmatched junction nucleotides: 16. In germline, CDR1 is DFQATT, CDR2 SNEGSKA (reference sequence). CDR3 length equals 17 residues. The CDR3 DNA reads as TGCAGTGCTAGAAACCCCGGGGGGGCGGGAGCGCAGAATGAGCAGTTCTTC. Translating it yields CSARNPGGAGAQNEQFF.

This clonotype was detected only a few times. V and J are TRBV5-1 and TRBJ1-2; unclear D gene. The CDR3 is 13 residues long. Trimming took off 4 bases at V and 2 bases at J, with 9 bases between the two ends. Germline CDR1 and CDR2: SGHRS and YFSETQ. Here the CDR3 DNA reads TGCGCCAGCAGCGACGGGGTCAACTATGGCTACACCTTC. As protein: CASSDGVNYGYTF. The full variable domain, rest sourced from reference TRBV5-1 and TRBJ1-2, is KAGVTQTPRYLIKTRGQQVTLSCSPISGHRSVSWYQQTPGQGLQFLFEYFSETQRNKGNFPGRFSGRQFSNSRSEMNVSTLELGDSALYLCASSDGVNYGYTFGSGTRLTVV.

In this sample, this clonotype turned up many times. This chain connects TRBV6-2 or TRBV6-3 to TRBJ1-1; maybe TRBD1 (5 bases). Germline loops: CDR1 MNHEY, CDR2 SVGEGT. V was clipped by 2 bases and J by 2 bases, with 6 bases between them. The CDR3 extends over 13 amino acids. The CDR3 DNA is TGTGCCAGCAGTTACCGGGACAACACTGAAGCTTTCTTT. Protein product: CASSYRDNTEAFF.

The chain has TRBV29-1 and TRBJ1-1; no firm D call. Trimming left V 7 bases short and J 5 bases short, with 17 bases between. The germline V gene encodes CDR1 SQVTM and CDR2 ANQGSEA. The CDR3 is made up of 13 amino acids. The CDR3 sequence is CSAPGPTHTEAFF. CDR3 coding DNA: TGCAGCGCTCCGGGCCCCACTCATACTGAAGCTTTCTTT.

The gene calls are TRBV20-1 and TRBJ2-1; 13 bases map to TRBD2. The CDR3 is 15 amino acids. Germline values: CDR1 DFQATT, CDR2 SNEGSKA (reference sequence). Trimming removed 1 base from V and 7 bases from J; junction bases left unmatched: 4. This chain's CDR3 is CSARGAGLAGNEQFF. In DNA, the CDR3 is TGCAGTGCTAGAGGTGCGGGACTAGCGGGAAATGAGCAGTTCTTC.

The chain links TRBV20-1 to TRBJ1-2; no reliable D call. This CDR3 is built from 13 residues. Germline V gives CDR1 DFQATT, CDR2 SNEGSKA (reference sequence). V was clipped by 6 bases and J by 8 bases, with 19 bases between them. DNA for the CDR3: TGCAGTGCCCCGGGGTCCCCCGCTGGGGGCTACACCTTC. Amino acids: CSAPGSPAGGYTF.

This clonotype has only a few counts. The chain has TRBV6-5 and TRBJ1-2; D not resolved. Germline CDR1 MNHEY, CDR2 SVGAGI. This CDR3 is built from 13 residues. Trimming removed 0 bases at V and 8 bases at J, with 10 bases between. The CDR3 here is CASSYSFDSGYTF. CDR3 bases: TGTGCCAGCAGTTACTCTTTTGACTCCGGCTACACCTTC.

The chain links TRBV3-1 to TRBJ2-1, with D possibly being TRBD2 (5 bases). V lost 4 bases and J 15 bases, leaving 28 bases between the germline ends. Per the germline V gene, CDR1 is LGHDT and CDR2 is YNNKEL (reference sequence). This CDR3 comprises 16 residues. The CDR3 protein is CASSRGVGSALTPPFF. In DNA form, the CDR3 reads TGTGCCAGCAGCCGGGGAGTGGGGTCCGCACTGACCCCCCCGTTCTTC.

The sample holds a few counts of this clonotype. The chain has TRBV20-1 and TRBJ2-5; weak D call: TRBD2 (6 bases). This CDR3 is 14 amino acids long. V was cut by 0 bases and J by 5 bases, with 13 bases left in between. The V gene's germline CDR1 is DFQATT and CDR2 SNEGSKA (reference sequence). In DNA form, the CDR3 reads TGCAGTGCTAGAGATCCACTAGCTGTGGAGACCCAGTACTTC. Its protein is CSARDPLAVETQYF.